A single sample is the source of the 5 T cell receptor beta chains below, sequenced in a study of spatial heterogeneity in lung cancer. Time point described: sample taken at primary tumor resection. Tumor, nontumor lung or frozen PBMC supplied whole RNA, sequenced without sorting. TCRdb re-derived calls from the 5' RACE reads in MiXCR, one entry per CDR3 protein. The sample holds approximately 92,000 distinct CDR3 sequences, about an eighth seen once. The sequenced sample was PBMCs, obtained at surgery. These receptors were collected from a male donor with early-stage non-small cell lung cancer.

The chain is built from TRBV6-2 or TRBV6-3 and TRBJ2-5; D may be TRBD1 (5 bases). V was pared by 2 bases and J by 3 bases, with 7 bases between. This CDR3 has 13 amino acids. Germline assignment: CDR1 MNHEY and CDR2 SVGEGT. CDR3 region: CASSYRTKETQYF. CDR3 in DNA: TGTGCCAGCAGTTACAGGACAAAAGAGACCCAGTACTTC.

The J gene is TRBJ1-5, the V gene TRBV23-1, with D uncertain. TRBV23-1 is filed as an ORF, its function uncertain. There are 14 residues in the CDR3. Between the trimmed V and J ends, which lost 2 bases and 5 bases, there was a span of 10 bases. The CDR3: CASSQPVPHQPQHF. Written as DNA, the CDR3 is TGCGCCAGCAGTCAACCAGTGCCCCATCAGCCCCAGCATTTT.

This clonotype came up a few times. The rearrangement joins TRBV20-1 to TRBJ2-7; D is unresolved. The CDR3 loop spans 14 amino acids. Germline lookup yields CDR1 DFQATT and CDR2 SNEGSKA (reference sequence). The V end lost 2 bases, the J end lost 3 bases, and 14 bases lay between the germline ends. CDR3 nucleotide sequence: TGCAGTGCTAGAAGTGTTCTTGGGCTCTACGAGCAGTACTTC. Translating it yields CSARSVLGLYEQYF.

This clonotype was counted between two and nine times. The chain is built from TRBV29-1 and TRBJ2-7; TRBD2 matches 7 bases. Germline CDR1 reads SQVTM; CDR2 reads ANQGSEA. The trim removed 2 bases at V and 4 bases at J, leaving 2 bases unmatched. This CDR3 is built from 12 residues. The CDR3 sequence is CSVERGGYEQYF. The DNA for the CDR3 is TGCAGCGTTGAAAGGGGAGGGTACGAGCAGTACTTC.

This clonotype has only a few counts. J is TRBJ1-6 and V is TRBV5-6; 7 bases line up with TRBD1. The CDR3 spans 15 residues. Trimming cost V 2 bases and J 4 bases; bases outside gene matches: 3. The V gene's germline CDR1 is SGHDT and CDR2 YYEEEE. The CDR3 DNA reads TGTGCCAGCAGCTTCGGGACAGTATATAATTCACCCCTCCACTTT. It is translated as CASSFGTVYNSPLHF.